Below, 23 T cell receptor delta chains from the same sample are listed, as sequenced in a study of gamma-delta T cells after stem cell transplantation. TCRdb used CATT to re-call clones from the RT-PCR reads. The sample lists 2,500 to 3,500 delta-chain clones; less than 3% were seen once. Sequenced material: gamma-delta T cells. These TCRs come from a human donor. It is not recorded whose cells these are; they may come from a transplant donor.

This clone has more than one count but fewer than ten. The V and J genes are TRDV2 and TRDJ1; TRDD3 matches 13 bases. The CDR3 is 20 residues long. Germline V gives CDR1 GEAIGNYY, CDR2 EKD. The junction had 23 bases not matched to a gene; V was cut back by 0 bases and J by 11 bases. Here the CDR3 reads CACDTLNPPILGDTAAGLIF. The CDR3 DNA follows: TGTGCCTGTGACACCTTAAATCCTCCCATACTGGGGGATACGGCGGCAGGGCTCATCTTT.

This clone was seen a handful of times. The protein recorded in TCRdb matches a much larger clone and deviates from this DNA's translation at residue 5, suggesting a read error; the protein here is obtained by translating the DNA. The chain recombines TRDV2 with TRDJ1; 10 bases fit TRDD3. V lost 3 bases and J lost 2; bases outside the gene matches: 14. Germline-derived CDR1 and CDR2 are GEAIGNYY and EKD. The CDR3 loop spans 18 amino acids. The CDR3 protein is CACDAVDKTGGFTDKLIF. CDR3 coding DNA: TGTGCCTGTGACGCCGTCGACAAAACTGGGGGATTTACCGATAAACTCATCTTT.

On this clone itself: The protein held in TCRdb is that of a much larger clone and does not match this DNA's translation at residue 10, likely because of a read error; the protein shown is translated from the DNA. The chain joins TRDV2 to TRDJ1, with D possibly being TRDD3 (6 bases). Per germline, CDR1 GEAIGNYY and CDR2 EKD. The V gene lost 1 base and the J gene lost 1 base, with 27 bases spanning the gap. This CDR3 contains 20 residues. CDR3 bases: TGTGCCTGTGACACGGTCTATGGGGGGCATACGCGGGGGGCCACCGATAAACTCATCTTT. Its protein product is CACDTVYGGHTRGATDKLIF.

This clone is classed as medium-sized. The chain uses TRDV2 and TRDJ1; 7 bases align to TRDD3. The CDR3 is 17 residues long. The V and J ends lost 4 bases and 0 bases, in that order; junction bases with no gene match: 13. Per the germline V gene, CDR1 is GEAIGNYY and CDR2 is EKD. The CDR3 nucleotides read TGTGCCTGTGAGGTGCTGGGGGCCCAATGGGACACCGATAAACTCATCTTT. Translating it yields CACEVLGAQWDTDKLIF.

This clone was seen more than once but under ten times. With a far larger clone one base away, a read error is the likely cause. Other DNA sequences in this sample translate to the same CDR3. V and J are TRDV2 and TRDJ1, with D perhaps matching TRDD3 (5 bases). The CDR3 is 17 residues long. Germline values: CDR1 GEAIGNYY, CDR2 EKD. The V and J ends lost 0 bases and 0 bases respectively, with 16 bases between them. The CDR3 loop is CACDTVGVGLYTDKLIF. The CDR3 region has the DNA TGTGCCTGTGACACCGTTGGGGTCGGACTATACACCGATAAACTCATCTTT.

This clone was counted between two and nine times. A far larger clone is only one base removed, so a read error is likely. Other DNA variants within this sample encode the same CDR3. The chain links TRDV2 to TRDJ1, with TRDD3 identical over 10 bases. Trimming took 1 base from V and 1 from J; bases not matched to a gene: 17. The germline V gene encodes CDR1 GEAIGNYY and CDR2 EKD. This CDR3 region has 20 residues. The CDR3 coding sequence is TGTGCCTGTGACACGGTCTATGGGGGGGATACGCGAGGGGCCACCGATAAACTCATCTTT. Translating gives CACDTVYGGDTRGATDKLIF.

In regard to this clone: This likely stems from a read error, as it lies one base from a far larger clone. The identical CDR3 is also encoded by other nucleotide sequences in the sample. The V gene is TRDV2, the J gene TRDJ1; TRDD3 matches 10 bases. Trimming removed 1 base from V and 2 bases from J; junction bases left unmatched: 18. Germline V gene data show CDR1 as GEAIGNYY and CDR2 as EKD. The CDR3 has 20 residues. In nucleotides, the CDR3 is TGTGCCTGTGACACGCTAGCCCAAGCTGGGGGATATGGGGGGACCGATAAACTCATCTTT. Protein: CACDTLAQAGGYGGTDKLIF.

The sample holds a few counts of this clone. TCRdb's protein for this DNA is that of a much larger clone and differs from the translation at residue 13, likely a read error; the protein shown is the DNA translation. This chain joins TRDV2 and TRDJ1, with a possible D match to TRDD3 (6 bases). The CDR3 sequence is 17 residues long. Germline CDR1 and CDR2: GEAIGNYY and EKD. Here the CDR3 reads CACDKVGAPVVTAKLIF. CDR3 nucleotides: TGTGCCTGTGACAAAGTGGGGGCTCCAGTTGTGACCGCTAAACTCATCTTT.

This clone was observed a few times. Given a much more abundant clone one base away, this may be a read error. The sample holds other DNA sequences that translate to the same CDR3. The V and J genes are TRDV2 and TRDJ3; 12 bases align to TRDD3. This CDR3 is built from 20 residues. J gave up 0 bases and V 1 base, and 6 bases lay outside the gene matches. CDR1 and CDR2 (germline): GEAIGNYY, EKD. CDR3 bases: TGTGCCTGTGACACACCCCTACTGGGGGATACCTCCTGGGACACCCGACAGATGTTTTTC. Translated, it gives CACDTPLLGDTSWDTRQMFF.

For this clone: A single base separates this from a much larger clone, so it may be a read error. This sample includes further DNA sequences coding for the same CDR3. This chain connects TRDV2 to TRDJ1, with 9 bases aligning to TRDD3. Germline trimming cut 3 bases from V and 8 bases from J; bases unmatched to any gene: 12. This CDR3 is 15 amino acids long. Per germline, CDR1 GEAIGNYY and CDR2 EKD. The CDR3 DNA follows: TGTGCCTGTGACTCACTGGGGGACCAAAGAGGCAAACTCATCTTT. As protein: CACDSLGDQRGKLIF.

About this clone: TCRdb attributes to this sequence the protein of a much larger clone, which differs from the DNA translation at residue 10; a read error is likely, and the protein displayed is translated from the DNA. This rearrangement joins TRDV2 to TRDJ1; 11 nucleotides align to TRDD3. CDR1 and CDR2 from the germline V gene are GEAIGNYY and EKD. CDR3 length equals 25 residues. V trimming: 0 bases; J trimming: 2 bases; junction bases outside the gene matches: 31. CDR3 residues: CACDTLNPPVLGDKGPDRMTDKLIF. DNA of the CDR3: TGTGCCTGTGACACCTTAAATCCTCCCGTACTGGGGGATAAGGGACCAGACCGTATGACCGATAAACTCATCTTT.

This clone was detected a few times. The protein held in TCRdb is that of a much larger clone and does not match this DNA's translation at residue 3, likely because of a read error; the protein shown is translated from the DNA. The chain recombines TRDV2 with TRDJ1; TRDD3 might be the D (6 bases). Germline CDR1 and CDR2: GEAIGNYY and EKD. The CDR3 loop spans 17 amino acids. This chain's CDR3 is CAYDKVGAPVVTDKLIF. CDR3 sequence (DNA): TGTGCCTATGACAAAGTGGGGGCTCCAGTTGTGACCGATAAACTCATCTTT.

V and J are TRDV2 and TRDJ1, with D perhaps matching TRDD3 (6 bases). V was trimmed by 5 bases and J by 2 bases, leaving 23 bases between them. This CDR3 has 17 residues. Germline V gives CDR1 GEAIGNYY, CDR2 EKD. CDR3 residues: CACVLVGAPVVTDKLIF. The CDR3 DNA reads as TGTGCCTGTGTCCTAGTGGGGGCTCCAGTTGTGACCGATAAACTCATCTTT.

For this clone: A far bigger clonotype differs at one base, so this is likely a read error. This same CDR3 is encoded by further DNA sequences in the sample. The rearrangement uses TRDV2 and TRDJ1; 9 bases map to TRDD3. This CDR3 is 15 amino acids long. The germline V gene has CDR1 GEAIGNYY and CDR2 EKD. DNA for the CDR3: TGTGCCTGTGACACTCTACTGGGGGACACCGATAAACTAATCTTT. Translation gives CACDTLLGDTDKLIF.

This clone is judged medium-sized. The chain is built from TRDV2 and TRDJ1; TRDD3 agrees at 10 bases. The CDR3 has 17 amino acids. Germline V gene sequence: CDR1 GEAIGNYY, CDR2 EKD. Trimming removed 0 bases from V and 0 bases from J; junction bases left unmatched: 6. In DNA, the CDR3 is TGTGCCTGTGACACCCTGGGGGATAAACGGGACACCGATAAACTCATCTTT. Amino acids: CACDTLGDKRDTDKLIF.

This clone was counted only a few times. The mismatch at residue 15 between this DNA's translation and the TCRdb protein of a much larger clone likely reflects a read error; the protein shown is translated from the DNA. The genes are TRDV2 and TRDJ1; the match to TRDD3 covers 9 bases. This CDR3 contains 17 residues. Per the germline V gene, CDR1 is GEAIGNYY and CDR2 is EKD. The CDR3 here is CACDTVGDIRSTDKIIF. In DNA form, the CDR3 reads TGTGCCTGTGACACAGTGGGGGATATAAGGTCCACCGATAAAATCATCTTT.

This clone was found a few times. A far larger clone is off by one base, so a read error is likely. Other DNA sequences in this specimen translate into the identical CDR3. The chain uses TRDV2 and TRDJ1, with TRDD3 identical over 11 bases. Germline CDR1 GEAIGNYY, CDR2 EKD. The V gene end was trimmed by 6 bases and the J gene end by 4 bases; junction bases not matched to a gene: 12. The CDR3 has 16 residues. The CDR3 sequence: CACYSITGGYVDKLIF. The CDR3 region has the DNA TGTGCCTGTTACTCGATTACTGGGGGATATGTCGATAAACTCATCTTT.

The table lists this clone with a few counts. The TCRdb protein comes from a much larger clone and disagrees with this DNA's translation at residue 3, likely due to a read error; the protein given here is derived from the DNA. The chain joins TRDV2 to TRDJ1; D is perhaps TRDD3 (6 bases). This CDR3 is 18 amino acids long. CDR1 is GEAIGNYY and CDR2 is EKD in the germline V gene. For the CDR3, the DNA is TGTGCCCGTGACACCGTTGGGGATCCCGTCATGGACACCGATAAACTCATCTTT. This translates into CARDTVGDPVMDTDKLIF.

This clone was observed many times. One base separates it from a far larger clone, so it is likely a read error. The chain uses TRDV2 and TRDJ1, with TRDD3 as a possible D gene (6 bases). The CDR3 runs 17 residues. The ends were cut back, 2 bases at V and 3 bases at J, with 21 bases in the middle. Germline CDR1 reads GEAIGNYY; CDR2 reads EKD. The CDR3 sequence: CACDKVGAPVVADKLIF. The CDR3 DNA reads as TGTGCCTGTGACAAAGTGGGGGCTCCAGTTGTGGCCGATAAACTCATCTTT.

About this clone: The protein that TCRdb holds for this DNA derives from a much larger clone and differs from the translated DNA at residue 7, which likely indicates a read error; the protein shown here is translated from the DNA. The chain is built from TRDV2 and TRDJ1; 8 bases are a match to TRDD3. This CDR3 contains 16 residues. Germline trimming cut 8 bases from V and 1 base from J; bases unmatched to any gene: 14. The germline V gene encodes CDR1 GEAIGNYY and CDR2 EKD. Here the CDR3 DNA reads TGTGCCTCTTACGGGGTGAGGGATACGCTCACCGATAAACTCATCTTT. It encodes CASYGVRDTLTDKLIF.

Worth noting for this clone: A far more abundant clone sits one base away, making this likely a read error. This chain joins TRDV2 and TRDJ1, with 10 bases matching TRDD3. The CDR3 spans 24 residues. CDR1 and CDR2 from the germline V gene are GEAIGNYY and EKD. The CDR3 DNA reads TGTGCCCGTGACAGCCTCCTGGGGGATAGGGGGGGGATACAGGGCGAAAGGTACACCGATAAACTCATCTTT. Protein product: CARDSLLGDRGGIQGERYTDKLIF.

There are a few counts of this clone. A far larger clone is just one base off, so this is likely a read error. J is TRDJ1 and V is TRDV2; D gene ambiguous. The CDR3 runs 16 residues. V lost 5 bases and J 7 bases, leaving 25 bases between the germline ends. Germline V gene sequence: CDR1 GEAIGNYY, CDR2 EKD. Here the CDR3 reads CACGPVGVPGKSKLIF. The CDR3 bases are TGTGCCTGTGGCCCCGTAGGGGTCCCTGGAAAATCTAAACTCATCTTT.

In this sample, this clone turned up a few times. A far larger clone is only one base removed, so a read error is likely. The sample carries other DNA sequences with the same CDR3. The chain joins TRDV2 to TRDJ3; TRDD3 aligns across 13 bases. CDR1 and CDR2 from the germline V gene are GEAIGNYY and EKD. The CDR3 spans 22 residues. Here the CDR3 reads CACDTLTGGYAAASWDTRQMFF. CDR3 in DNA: TGTGCCTGTGACACTCTGACTGGGGGATACGCCGCGGCATCCTGGGACACCCGACAGATGTTCTTC.